A single T cell receptor (beta chain) is shown here with its context. It was with random hexamers that roughly 0.45 to 1 ug RNA was reverse transcribed. The immunoSEQ assay covered 54 Vbeta and 13 Jbeta segments for CDR3. MiXCR, run by TCRdb on the immunoSEQ multiplex PCR reads, gives a single entry per CDR3 protein. This sample has about 170,000 distinct CDR3 sequences, with approximately 94% found just once. CD8+ and CD4+ T cells circulating in blood were sequenced for TCR beta. Relapsing-remitting disease, either stable or active, was present in the multiple sclerosis controls, who were treatment-naive patients. This CDR3 contains 13 residues. Deletions cut 5 bases from V and 15 bases from J, with 20 bases between. The sample originates from a study of CD8 T cells in Susac syndrome.

The sequence was collected from a human donor with multiple sclerosis. The sample was CD4+ T cells from PBMCs. The chain has TRBV12-3 or TRBV12-4 and TRBJ2-1; D perhaps matches TRBD2 (7 bases). The CDR3, as DNA: TGTGCCAGCAGTGCCTTGGGAGGGGGTAGACTGTTCTTC. Protein: CASSALGGGRLFF.